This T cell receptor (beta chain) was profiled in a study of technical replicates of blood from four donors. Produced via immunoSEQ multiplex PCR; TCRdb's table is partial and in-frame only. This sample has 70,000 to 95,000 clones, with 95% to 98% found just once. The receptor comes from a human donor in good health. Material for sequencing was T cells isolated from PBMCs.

The CDR3 DNA reads TGTGCCAGCAGCCATACAGGAGTTAATCAGCCCCAGCATTTT. This encodes CASSHTGVNQPQHF. The chain has TRBV7-9 and TRBJ1-5; TRBD1 is a possible D gene (5 bases). V lost 5 bases, J lost 4 bases, and 12 bases lay in between. The CDR3 extends over 14 amino acids. Per the germline V gene, CDR1 is SEHNR and CDR2 is FQNEAQ (reference sequence).